This TCR beta chain stems from a study of blood T cell repertoires in COVID-19. In the authors' workflow: Reference gene primer amplification in the assay estimated nucleated cell counts. Libraries were prepared by immunoSEQ multiplex PCR; TCRdb keeps only in-frame clonotypes and omits some of them. V, J and clone size derive from that table, while D and trimming were established from the DNA sequence. Of roughly 250,000 clones detected, approximately 85% appear once; the ten largest clones hold 0.87%. V shed 2 bases and J shed 7 bases, with 9 bases lying between them. There are 13 residues in the CDR3. This clone was detected many times.

This clonotype was sampled from a human donor with COVID-19, enrolled during active disease. The donor label of this sample is uncertain. The V call is TRBV12-3 or TRBV12-4, the J call TRBJ1-5; D gene unclear. Sequenced input: peripheral blood. CDR3 residues: CASSLRLNQPQHF. DNA for the CDR3: TGTGCCAGCAGTTTACGACTAAACCAGCCCCAGCATTTT.